The 5 T cell receptor beta chains given below trace back to one sample, sequenced in a study of shared clonotypes between healthy human individuals. This table comes from immunoSEQ multiplex PCR, and its TCRdb copy is limited to in-frame clones, with some not included. The table includes roughly 2,300,000 clones, around 90% detected once. Sequencing was performed on naive CD4+ T cells from PBMCs. Subset reported: CD45RA+ positively selected. All receptors come from a man between 18 and 35 years old in good health. Some clones in this sample may be carry-over from other donors' samples.

The J gene is TRBJ1-5, the V gene TRBV4-1, with TRBD1 matching 7 bases. The CDR3 length is 18 residues. The junction had 10 bases not matched to a gene; V was cut back by 1 base and J by 1 base. From germline, CDR1 is MGHRA and CDR2 YSYEKL. The CDR3 DNA is TGCGCCAGCAGCCAAGCCCCGACAGGGAGGGGAAGCAATCAGCCCCAGCATTTT. Translation: CASSQAPTGRGSNQPQHF.

The rearrangement links TRBV4-2 to TRBJ2-1; D remains ambiguous. Germline V gives CDR1 LGHNA, CDR2 YNFKEQ. Trimming shortened V by 0 bases and J by 4 bases, and 10 bases separated the two germline ends. CDR3 length equals 15 residues. The CDR3 DNA is TGTGCCAGCAGCCAAGACGAGCTGACGTACAATGAGCAGTTCTTC. Amino acid sequence: CASSQDELTYNEQFF.

The chain uses TRBV18 and TRBJ1-3; weak D call: TRBD1 (5 bases). The germline V and J ends were trimmed by 3 bases and 2 bases, with 11 bases remaining between them. The CDR3 totals 15 residues. Germline loops: CDR1 KGHSH, CDR2 LQKENI. The CDR3 DNA sequence: TGTGCCAGCTCACCTTTCCGACAGACTGGAAACACCATATATTTT. Its translation: CASSPFRQTGNTIYF.

This clone was picked up one time. The genes are TRBV28 and TRBJ1-5; 10 bases align to TRBD1. V trimming: 8 bases; J trimming: 2 bases; junction bases outside the gene matches: 12. Germline loops: CDR1 MDHEN, CDR2 SYDVKM. The CDR3 spans 17 residues. The CDR3 spells CASRTGGEFYGNQPQHF. CDR3 sequence (DNA): TGTGCCAGCCGGACAGGGGGAGAATTCTATGGCAATCAGCCCCAGCATTTT.

The chain combines TRBV19 with TRBJ2-3; 9 nucleotides match TRBD2. Germline V gene lookup returns CDR1 LNHDA and CDR2 SQIVND (reference sequence). V lost 6 bases and J lost 9; bases outside the gene matches: 10. This CDR3 is built from 14 residues. CDR3 protein: CASSKGLARATQYF. In nucleotides, the CDR3 is TGTGCCAGTAGCAAGGGACTAGCAAGGGCCACGCAGTATTTT.